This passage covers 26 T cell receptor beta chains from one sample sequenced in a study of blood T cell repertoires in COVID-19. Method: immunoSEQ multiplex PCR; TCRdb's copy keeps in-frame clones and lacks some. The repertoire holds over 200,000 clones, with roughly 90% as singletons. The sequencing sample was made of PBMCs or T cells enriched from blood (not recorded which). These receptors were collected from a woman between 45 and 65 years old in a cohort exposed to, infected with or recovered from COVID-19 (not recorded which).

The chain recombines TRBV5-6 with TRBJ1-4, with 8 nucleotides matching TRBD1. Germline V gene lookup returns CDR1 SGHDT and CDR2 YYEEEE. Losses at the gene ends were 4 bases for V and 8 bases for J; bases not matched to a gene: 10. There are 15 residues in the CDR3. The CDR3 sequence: CASSPRTGNAEKLFF. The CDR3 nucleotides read TGTGCCAGCAGCCCCCGGACAGGGAATGCCGAAAAACTGTTTTTT.

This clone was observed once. DNA for the CDR3: TGCAGCGGCGCGGGCCATATGAACACTGAAGCTTTCTTT. Its protein is CSGAGHMNTEAFF. J is TRBJ1-1 and V is TRBV29-1; D unresolved. CDR1 is SQVTM, CDR2 ANQGSEA, per germline. Trimming removed 7 bases at V and 0 bases at J, with 12 bases between. The length of the CDR3 is 13 residues.

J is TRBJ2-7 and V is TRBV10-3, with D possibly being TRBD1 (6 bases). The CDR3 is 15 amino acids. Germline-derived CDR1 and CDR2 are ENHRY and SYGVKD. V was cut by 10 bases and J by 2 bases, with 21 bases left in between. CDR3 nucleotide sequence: TGTGCCACGAACTACCAAGCAGGGGCAGCCTACGAGCAGTACTTC. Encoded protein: CATNYQAGAAYEQYF.

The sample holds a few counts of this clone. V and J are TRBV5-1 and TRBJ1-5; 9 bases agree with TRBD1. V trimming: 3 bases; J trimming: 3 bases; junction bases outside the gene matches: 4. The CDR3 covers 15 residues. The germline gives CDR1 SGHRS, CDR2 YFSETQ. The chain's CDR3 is CASSWGTGLNQPQHF. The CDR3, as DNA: TGCGCCAGCAGCTGGGGGACAGGGCTCAATCAGCCCCAGCATTTT.

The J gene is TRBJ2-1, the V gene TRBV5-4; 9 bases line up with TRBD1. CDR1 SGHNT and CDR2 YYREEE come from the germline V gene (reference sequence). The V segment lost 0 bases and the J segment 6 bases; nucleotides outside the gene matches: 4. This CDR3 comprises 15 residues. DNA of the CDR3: TGTGCCAGCAGCTTGGGTGGGGACAGGGTCAATGAGCAGTTCTTC. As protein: CASSLGGDRVNEQFF.

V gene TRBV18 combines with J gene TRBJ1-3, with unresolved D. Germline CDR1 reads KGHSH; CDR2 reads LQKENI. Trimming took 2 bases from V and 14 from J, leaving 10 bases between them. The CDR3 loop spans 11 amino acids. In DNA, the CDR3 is TGTGCCAGCTCACCATTCGGGTCCTTATATTTT. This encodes CASSPFGSLYF.

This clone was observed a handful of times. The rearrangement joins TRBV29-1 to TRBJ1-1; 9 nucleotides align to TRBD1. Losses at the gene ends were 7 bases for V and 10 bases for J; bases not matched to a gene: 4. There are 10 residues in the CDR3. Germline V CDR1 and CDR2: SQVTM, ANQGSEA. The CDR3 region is CSASDRGAFF. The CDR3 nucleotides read TGCAGCGCCTCGGACAGGGGAGCTTTCTTT.

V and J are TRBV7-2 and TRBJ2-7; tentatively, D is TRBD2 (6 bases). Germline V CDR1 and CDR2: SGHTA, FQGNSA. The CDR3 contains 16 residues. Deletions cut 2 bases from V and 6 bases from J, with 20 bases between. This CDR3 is CASSLYQHSVGGEQYF. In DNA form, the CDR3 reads TGTGCCAGCAGCTTATACCAGCACTCGGTGGGGGGCGAGCAGTACTTC.

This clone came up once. CDR3 in amino acids: CASSSPGIGLSNSPLHF. The CDR3 region has the DNA TGTGCCAGCAGTTCCCCAGGGATCGGGCTGTCGAATTCACCCCTCCACTTT. The chain joins TRBV27 to TRBJ1-6; D is possibly TRBD1 (5 bases). The CDR3 is 17 residues long. The V end was cut by 4 bases, the J end by 7 bases, with 20 bases between. CDR1 and CDR2 from the germline V gene are MNHEY and SMNVEV (reference sequence).

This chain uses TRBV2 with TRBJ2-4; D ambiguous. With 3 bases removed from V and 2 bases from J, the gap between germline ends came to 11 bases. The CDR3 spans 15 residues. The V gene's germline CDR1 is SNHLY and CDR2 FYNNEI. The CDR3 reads CASSDPMETKNIQYF. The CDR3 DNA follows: TGTGCCAGCAGTGATCCCATGGAGACCAAAAACATTCAGTACTTC.

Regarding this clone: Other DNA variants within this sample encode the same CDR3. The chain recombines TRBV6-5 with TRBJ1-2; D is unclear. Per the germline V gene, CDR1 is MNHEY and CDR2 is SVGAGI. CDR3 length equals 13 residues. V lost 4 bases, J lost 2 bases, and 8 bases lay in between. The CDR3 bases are TGTGCCAGCAGTTTGACGGGAAACTATGGCTACACCTTC. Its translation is CASSLTGNYGYTF.

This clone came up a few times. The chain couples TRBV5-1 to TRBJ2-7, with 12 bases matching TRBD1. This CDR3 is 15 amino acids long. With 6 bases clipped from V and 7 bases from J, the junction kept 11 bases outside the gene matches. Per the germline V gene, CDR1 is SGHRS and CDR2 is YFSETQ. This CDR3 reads CASKPVGQGAIEQYF. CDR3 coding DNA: TGCGCCAGCAAACCGGTGGGACAGGGGGCGATTGAGCAGTACTTC. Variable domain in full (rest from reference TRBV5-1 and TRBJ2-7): KAGVTQTPRYLIKTRGQQVTLSCSPISGHRSVSWYQQTPGQGLQFLFEYFSETQRNKGNFPGRFSGRQFSNSRSEMNVSTLELGDSALYLCASKPVGQGAIEQYFGPGTRLTVT.

The CDR3, as DNA: TGTGCCAGCAGCTTTACAGAGTTCTACGAGCAGTACTTC. Translating gives CASSFTEFYEQYF. The gene calls are TRBV7-2 and TRBJ2-7; D is ambiguous. The CDR3 contains 13 residues. From germline, CDR1 is SGHTA and CDR2 FQGNSA. Trimming took off 3 bases at V and 3 bases at J, with 9 bases between the two ends.

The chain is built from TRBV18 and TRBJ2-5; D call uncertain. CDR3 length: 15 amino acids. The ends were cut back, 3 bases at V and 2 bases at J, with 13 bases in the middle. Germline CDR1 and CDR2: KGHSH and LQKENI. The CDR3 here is CASSPPSITQETQYF. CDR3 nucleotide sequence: TGTGCCAGCTCACCTCCGTCTATAACTCAAGAGACCCAGTACTTC.

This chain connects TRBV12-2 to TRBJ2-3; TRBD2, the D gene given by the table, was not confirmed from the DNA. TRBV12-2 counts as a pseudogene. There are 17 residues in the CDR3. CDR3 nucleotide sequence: TGTGCAAGTCGCTTAGGTCCTAGCGGGCGCTTGGCAGATACGCAGTATTTT. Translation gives CASRLGPSGRLADTQYF.

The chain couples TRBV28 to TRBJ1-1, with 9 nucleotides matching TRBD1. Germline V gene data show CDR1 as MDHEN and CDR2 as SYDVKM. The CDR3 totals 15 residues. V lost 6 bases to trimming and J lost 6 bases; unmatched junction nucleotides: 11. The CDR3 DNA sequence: TGTGCCAGCAGCCATCGGACAGGGGTGGTCGCTGAAGCTTTCTTT. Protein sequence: CASSHRTGVVAEAFF.

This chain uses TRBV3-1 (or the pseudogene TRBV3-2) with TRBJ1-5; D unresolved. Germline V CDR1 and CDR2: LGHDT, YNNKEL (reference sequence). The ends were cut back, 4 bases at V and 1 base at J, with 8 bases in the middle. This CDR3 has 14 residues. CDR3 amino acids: CASSPPTSNQPQHF. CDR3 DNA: TGTGCCAGCAGCCCCCCGACAAGCAATCAGCCCCAGCATTTT.

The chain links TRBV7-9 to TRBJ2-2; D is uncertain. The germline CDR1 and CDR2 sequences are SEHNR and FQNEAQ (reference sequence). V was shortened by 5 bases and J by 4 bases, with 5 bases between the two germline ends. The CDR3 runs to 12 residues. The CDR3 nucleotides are TGTGCCAGCAGCCCCTTCACCGGGGAGCTGTTTTTT. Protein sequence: CASSPFTGELFF.

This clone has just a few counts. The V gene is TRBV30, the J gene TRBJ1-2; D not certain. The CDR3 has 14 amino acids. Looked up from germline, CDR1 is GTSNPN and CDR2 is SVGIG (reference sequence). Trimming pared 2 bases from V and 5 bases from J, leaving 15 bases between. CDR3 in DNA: TGTGCCTGGAGTACCCCGGAGCGGGGTTATGGCTACACCTTC. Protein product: CAWSTPERGYGYTF.

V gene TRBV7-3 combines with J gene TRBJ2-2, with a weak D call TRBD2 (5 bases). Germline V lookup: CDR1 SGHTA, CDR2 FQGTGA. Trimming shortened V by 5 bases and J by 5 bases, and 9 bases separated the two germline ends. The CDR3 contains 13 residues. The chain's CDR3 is CASSGTSTGELFF. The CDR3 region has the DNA TGTGCCAGCAGCGGAACTAGTACCGGGGAGCTGTTTTTT.

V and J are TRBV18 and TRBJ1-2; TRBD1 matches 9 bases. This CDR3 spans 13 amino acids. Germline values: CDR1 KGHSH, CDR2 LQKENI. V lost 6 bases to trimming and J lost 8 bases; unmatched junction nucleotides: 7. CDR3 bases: TGTGCCAGCTCTCAAGGACAGGGGAGAGGCTACACCTTC. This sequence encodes CASSQGQGRGYTF.

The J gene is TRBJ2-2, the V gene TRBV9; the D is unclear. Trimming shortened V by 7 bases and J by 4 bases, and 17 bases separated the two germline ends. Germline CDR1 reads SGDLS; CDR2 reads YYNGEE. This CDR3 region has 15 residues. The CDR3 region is CASGNAGRATGELFF. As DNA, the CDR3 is TGTGCCAGCGGTAACGCTGGGCGAGCCACCGGGGAGCTGTTTTTT. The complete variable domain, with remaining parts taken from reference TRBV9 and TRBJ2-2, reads DSGVTQTPKHLITATGQRVTLRCSPRSGDLSVYWYQQSLDQGLQFLIQYYNGEERAKGNILERFSAQQFPDLHSELNLSSLELGDSALYFCASGNAGRATGELFFGEGSRLTVL.

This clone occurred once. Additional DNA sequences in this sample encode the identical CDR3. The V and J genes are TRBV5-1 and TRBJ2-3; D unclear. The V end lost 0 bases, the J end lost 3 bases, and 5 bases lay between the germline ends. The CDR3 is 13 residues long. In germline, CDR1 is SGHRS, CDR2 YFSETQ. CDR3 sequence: CASSLGGTDTQYF. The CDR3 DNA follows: TGCGCCAGCAGCTTGGGAGGAACAGATACGCAGTATTTT.

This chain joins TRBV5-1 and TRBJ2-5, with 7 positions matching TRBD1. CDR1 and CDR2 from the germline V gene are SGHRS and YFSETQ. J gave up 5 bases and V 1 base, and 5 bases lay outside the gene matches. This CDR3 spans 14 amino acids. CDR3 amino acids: CASSLLGGEETQYF. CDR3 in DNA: TGCGCCAGCAGCTTGTTAGGGGGCGAGGAGACCCAGTACTTC.

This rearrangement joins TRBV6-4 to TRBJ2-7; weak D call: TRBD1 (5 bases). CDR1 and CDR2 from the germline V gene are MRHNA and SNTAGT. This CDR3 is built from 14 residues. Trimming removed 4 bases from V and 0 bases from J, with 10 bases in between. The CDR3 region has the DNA TGTGCCAGCAGTGTCAGGACAAACTCCTACGAGCAGTACTTC. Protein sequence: CASSVRTNSYEQYF.

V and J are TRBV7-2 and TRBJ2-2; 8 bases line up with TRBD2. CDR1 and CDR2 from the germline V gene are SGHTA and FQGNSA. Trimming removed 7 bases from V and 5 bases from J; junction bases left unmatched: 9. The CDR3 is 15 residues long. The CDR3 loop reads CASTPGGARTGELFF. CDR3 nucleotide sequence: TGTGCCAGCACCCCGGGGGGGGCGCGGACCGGGGAGCTGTTTTTT.